This T cell receptor (beta chain) was identified in a study of Tregs in tolerant kidney transplant recipients. General observations from the study: This study did not directly address biological reproducibility. Expanding Tregs on activated donor B cells appeared to best identify donor-specific TCRbeta clones.

CD4+CD25+CD127- Tregs, CD4+CD25- non-Tregs, CD4 and CD8 cells were sorted. The table came from immunoSEQ multiplex PCR; TCRdb's copy has only in-frame clones and leaves some out. The sample has approximately 260,000 clones; around 81% are singletons. Looked up from germline, CDR1 is SGDLS and CDR2 is YYNGEE. Trimming took 0 bases from V and 4 from J; bases not matched to a gene: 6. This CDR3 is 17 amino acids long. As concerns this clone: Antigen unknown.

V and J are TRBV9 and TRBJ2-2, with 10 bases fitting TRBD2. Material: CD4+ T cells from blood. This TCR was recovered from a human donor in good health. The CDR3 DNA reads as TGTGCCAGCAGCGTAGAGGCTAGCGGGGGAAGCACCGGGGAGCTGTTTTTT. Amino acids: CASSVEASGGSTGELFF.